Listed below are T cell receptor beta chains from one sample, sequenced in a study of Ad26.COV2.S vaccination and SARS-CoV-2 variants. Data came from immunoSEQ multiplex PCR; TCRdb stores just in-frame clones and leaves some out. The sample comprises about 420,000 clones, roughly 90% of which are singletons, and less than 4.5% rests with the top ten. This specimen was peripheral blood, taken in a trial of Ad26.COV2.S vaccine versus placebo. The receptors shown here come from a person between 18 and 65 years old who received the Ad26.COV2.S COVID-19 vaccine or a placebo. The CDR3 runs from the conserved cysteine through the conserved F or W. The order of the fields is clone size, D gene, V gene, J gene, CDR3 DNA, CDR3 protein. A D gene is named only where the DNA matches it firmly. Part of the rows lack a size; the others show once, few, many or a class for expanded clones.

once,TRBD1,TRBV6-2/TRBV6-3,TRBJ1-2,TGTGCCAGCAGTTACCCCCACGTACAGGGGGCATGGGGCTACACCTTC,CASSYPHVQGAWGYTF
.,.,TRBV6-5,TRBJ1-5,TGTGCCACCGGGAGAGGGGGGCCCTCGGGGCAGCCCCAGCATTTT,CATGRGGPSGQPQHF
.,TRBD1,TRBV5-1,TRBJ2-7,TGCGCCAGCAGCTTGGGACAGGGACAAACCTACGAGCAGTACTTC,CASSLGQGQTYEQYF
.,.,TRBV2,TRBJ2-5,TGTGCCAGCAGTTATCAAGAGACCCAGTACTTC,CASSYQETQYF
.,TRBD2,TRBV28,TRBJ2-1,TGTGCCAGCAGTTGGGGGGGCTACAATGAGCAGTTCTTC,CASSWGGYNEQFF
.,.,TRBV10-3,TRBJ1-1,TGTGCCATCAAGGGTAGCACTGAAGCTTTCTTT,CAIKGSTEAFF
.,.,TRBV11-3,TRBJ2-5,TGTGCCAGCAGCCCCCCGAGGGCGACCACCCAGTACTTC,CASSPPRATTQYF
.,.,TRBV7-3,TRBJ1-1,TGTGCCAGCAGCTTCAATGGGAACACTGAAGCTTTCTTT,CASSFNGNTEAFF
.,.,TRBV9,TRBJ2-3,TGTGCCAGCAGCGTAGCTTGGGCGGACACAGATACGCAGTATTTT,CASSVAWADTDTQYF
once,TRBD2,TRBV7-9,TRBJ2-5,TGTGCCAGCAGCCCACTACTAGCGCAAGAGACCCAGTACTTC,CASSPLLAQETQYF
.,TRBD1,TRBV9,TRBJ1-2,TGTGCCAGCAGCGGACAGGGTTTAAACTATGGCTACACCTTC,CASSGQGLNYGYTF
once,TRBD2,TRBV9,TRBJ2-7,TGTGCCAGCAGCGTAGGAACGGGGGGACCCTACGAGCAGTACTTC,CASSVGTGGPYEQYF
once,TRBD1,TRBV7-8,TRBJ1-5,TGTGCCAGCAGTGGGACCGGGACAGGAGCCGCCCAGCCCCAGCATTTT,CASSGTGTGAAQPQHF
.,TRBD1,TRBV5-4,TRBJ2-4,TGTGCCAGCAGCTTGGGTATCGGGACAGAGGAAAACATTCAGTACTTC,CASSLGIGTEENIQYF
.,TRBD1,TRBV6-1,TRBJ2-4,TGTGCCAGCAGTGAATTTAGGGGACAGGGGACGTCCAAAAACATTCAGTACTTC,CASSEFRGQGTSKNIQYF
few,.,TRBV7-2,TRBJ2-2,TGTGCCAGCCGAGGGTCTTCGTTCACTAGCCTTCCCGGGGAGCTGTTTTTT,CASRGSSFTSLPGELFF
.,.,TRBV27,TRBJ2-7,TGTGCCAGCAGTTTATCCGGGTCTTACGAGCAGTACTTC,CASSLSGSYEQYF
many,TRBD1,TRBV19,TRBJ1-6,TGTGCCAGTAGTACCGCCGGGACAGGGACTTATAATTCACCCCTCCACTTT,CASSTAGTGTYNSPLHF
.,TRBD2,TRBV28,TRBJ2-1,TGTGCCAGCAGTTTCCCGGGACTAGCGGGGGGGCAAGGTCAGCACAATGAGCAGTTCTTC,CASSFPGLAGGQGQHNEQFF
.,TRBD1,TRBV6-2/TRBV6-3,TRBJ1-5,TGTGCCAGCAGTTGGGACAGGGGAAATAGCAATCAGCCCCAGCATTTT,CASSWDRGNSNQPQHF
few,.,TRBV2,TRBJ2-7,TGTGCCAGCAGAGGGGAAGCCTACGAGCAGTACTTC,CASRGEAYEQYF
.,TRBD2,TRBV28,TRBJ2-2,TGTGCCAGCAGGTCCGGACTAGCGGGGAAAAGGGAGCTGTTTTTT,CASRSGLAGKRELFF
few,TRBD2,TRBV4-1,TRBJ2-1,TGCGCCAGCAGCCAAGATCGGTTAGCGGGGAACAATGAGCAGTTCTTC,CASSQDRLAGNNEQFF
.,.,TRBV11-2,TRBJ2-5,TGTGCCAGCAGCTTAGCCCATTTCCAAGAGACCCAGTACTTC,CASSLAHFQETQYF
.,.,TRBV7-9,TRBJ1-2,TGTGCCAGCAGCCCCACAGCGAACTATGGCTACACCTTC,CASSPTANYGYTF
.,.,TRBV6-5,TRBJ2-5,TGTGCCAGCAGTAACCTAAACCAAGAGACCCAGTACTTC,CASSNLNQETQYF
.,TRBD1,TRBV24-1,TRBJ1-2,TGTGCCACCAGTGACGCTCAGACAGGGATCTATGGCTACACCTTC,CATSDAQTGIYGYTF
.,TRBD2,TRBV3-1/TRBV3-2,TRBJ2-7,TGTGCCAGCAGCTTCAGCGGGGTGGGGTTTCAGGAGCAGTACTTC,CASSFSGVGFQEQYF
.,.,TRBV5-8,TRBJ2-5,TGTGCCAGCAGCTTGGCCTGGGGGACGTCGCGGGAGACCCAGTACTTC,CASSLAWGTSRETQYF
.,.,TRBV15,TRBJ1-6,TGTGCCACCAGCAGGGAACCGGGACGGCAAAATTCACCCCTCCACTTT,CATSREPGRQNSPLHF
.,.,TRBV5-1,TRBJ2-7,TGCGCCAGCGGCCCAGGTGGAGGGGCTTCCGAAGAGCAGTACTTC,CASGPGGGASEEQYF
.,.,TRBV4-3,TRBJ1-6,TGCGCCAGCAGCCAAGACAAGGGAATTAATTCACCCCTCCACTTT,CASSQDKGINSPLHF
few,.,TRBV29-1,TRBJ1-2,TGCAGCGTTGTGAAGGAGGGGCCGCCGGGCTACACCTTC,CSVVKEGPPGYTF
.,TRBD2,TRBV7-2,TRBJ2-2,TGTGCCAGCAGCTTCCGAAATAGCGGGGGGGACACCGGGGAGCTGTTTTTT,CASSFRNSGGDTGELFF
.,.,TRBV30,TRBJ1-3,TGTGCCTCCGTCCCCTCTGGAAACACCATATATTTT,CASVPSGNTIYF
.,.,TRBV5-1,TRBJ1-4,TGCGCCAGCAAAGAGCCGTCGGATGAAAAACTGTTTTTT,CASKEPSDEKLFF
once,.,TRBV18,TRBJ1-2,TGTGCCAGCTCACCCGGTTCTAACTATGGCTACACCTTC,CASSPGSNYGYTF
.,TRBD2,TRBV14,TRBJ2-3,TGTGCCAGCAGCCAAGCACGAGTACTAGCGGGCACAGATACGCAGTATTTT,CASSQARVLAGTDTQYF
.,TRBD2,TRBV19,TRBJ2-7,TGTGCCAGTGGGACCGCCGGGGGGGCCTACGAGCAGTACTTC,CASGTAGGAYEQYF
.,.,TRBV5-1,TRBJ1-2,TGCGCCAGCAGCAAGGACGGAACCTATGGCTACACCTTC,CASSKDGTYGYTF
.,TRBD1,TRBV19,TRBJ2-3,TGTGCCAGTACCGAATCGGGACAGAGAACAGATACGCAGTATTTT,CASTESGQRTDTQYF
.,TRBD1,TRBV27,TRBJ1-1,TGTGCCAGCAGCTCCAGGACAGGGGAGGGTGAGGCTTTCTTT,CASSSRTGEGEAFF
.,.,TRBV6-5,TRBJ2-1,TGTGCCAGCAGCGACGACAGACTACTAAACAATGAGCAGTTCTTC,CASSDDRLLNNEQFF
few,.,TRBV14,TRBJ1-2,TGTGCCAGCAGCCAAGTCCAGGACCTTCACACCTTC,CASSQVQDLHTF
.,.,TRBV30,TRBJ2-7,TGTGCCTGGACTAGCCAATCCTACGAGCAGTACTTC,CAWTSQSYEQYF
.,.,TRBV20-1,TRBJ2-5,TGCAGTGCTAGTCCTCGACTGAACGAGGGACTGGGAGAGACCCAGTACTTC,CSASPRLNEGLGETQYF
.,TRBD1,TRBV28,TRBJ1-4,TGTGCCAGCAGTCCGCCGACAGGGAGTGGGCTTAATGAAAAACTGTTTTTT,CASSPPTGSGLNEKLFF
.,TRBD1,TRBV9,TRBJ2-5,TGTGCCAGCAGCGTAGGTGTGGGACAGGCGGAGACCCAGTACTTC,CASSVGVGQAETQYF
.,.,TRBV14,TRBJ2-1,TGTGCCAGCAGCCAAGGGATGGGGGATGAGCAGTTCTTC,CASSQGMGDEQFF
.,.,TRBV25-1,TRBJ1-4,TGTGCCAGCAGCACCCCTGAAGATCGACTGTTTTTT,CASSTPEDRLFF
.,.,TRBV5-1,TRBJ1-1,TGCGCCAGCAGCTTACAACCCAGCAATACTGAAGCTTTCTTT,CASSLQPSNTEAFF
once,.,TRBV7-2,TRBJ1-2,TGTGCCAGCAGCCCCCATGCAGGGATGGTTCTCTATGGCTACACCTTC,CASSPHAGMVLYGYTF
.,.,TRBV5-4,TRBJ1-4,TGTGCCAGCAGCCCACAGGGATCAACTAATGAAAAACTGTTTTTT,CASSPQGSTNEKLFF
few,.,TRBV18,TRBJ1-2,TGTGCCAGCTCTAGCGAAGGGGGAGCAAACTATGGCTACACCTTC,CASSSEGGANYGYTF